These T cell receptor beta chains were read from a single sample in a study of blood T cells in healthy people across ages. Each CDR3 protein is one row after TCRdb ran MiXCR on the 5' RACE reads. There are 1.5 million to 2 million distinct CDR3 sequences in the sample; approximately 39% occur only once, and more than 20% lies in the top ten. Sequenced input: blood. These receptors were obtained from a human donor in good health. The CDR3 runs from the conserved cysteine through the conserved F or W. D genes are given only for firm matches. Expanded clones get a size class; other rows say once, few or many, or leave the size out.

DNA	CDR3	V	size	J	D
TGTGCCAGCAGCAGCCAGACAGGGTCAAACACTGAAGCTTTCTTT	CASSSQTGSNTEAFF	TRBV9	few	TRBJ1-1	TRBD1
TGCAGCGTGGAAACAGGGGGGACCTACGAGCAGTACTTC	CSVETGGTYEQYF	TRBV29-1	NA	TRBJ2-7	TRBD1
TGTGCCGGGACTAGCGGGGGGGTGAGGCAGTATTTT	CAGTSGGVRQYF	TRBV7-2	few	TRBJ2-3	TRBD2
TGTGCCAGCAGCTTTAAGACGGGCTACAGACGGGACAGGCCTCACAATGAGCAGTTCTTC	CASSFKTGYRRDRPHNEQFF	TRBV7-3	few	TRBJ2-1	TRBD1
TGTGCCAGCAGCGGACGGTCACCCCTCCACTTT	CASSGRSPLHF	TRBV3-1	few	TRBJ1-6	NA
TGTGCCAGCAGACGGGCCGGGACAGGGATAACTGAAGCTTTCTTT	CASRRAGTGITEAFF	TRBV6-2/TRBV6-3	NA	TRBJ1-1	TRBD1
TGTGCCAGCACCACGGACAGGGAAAGGCCCTACGAGCAGTACTTC	CASTTDRERPYEQYF	TRBV6-6	few	TRBJ2-7	TRBD1
TGCAGTGCTAGAGGGGGGACTAGCGGGGGACGGTCCAGTGATGGGCAGTTCTTC	CSARGGTSGGRSSDGQFF	TRBV20-1	once	TRBJ2-1	TRBD2
TGCAGCGGCGGACAACCGGGTTACGAGCAGTACTTC	CSGGQPGYEQYF	TRBV29-1	few	TRBJ2-7	NA
TGTGCCAGCAGCCCTTCTAGCAGGGGCCTCGAGCAGTACTTC	CASSPSSRGLEQYF	TRBV7-9	NA	TRBJ2-7	NA
TGTGCCAGCAGCAGGACTAGCCTGGATGAGCAGTTCTTC	CASSRTSLDEQFF	TRBV7-3	few	TRBJ2-1	TRBD2
TGCGCCAGCAGCTCGACCGGGACAGGGACTGAAAAACTGTTTTTT	CASSSTGTGTEKLFF	TRBV5-1	NA	TRBJ1-4	TRBD1
TGTGCCAGCAGCTTAGATACGCAGTATTTT	CASSLDTQYF	TRBV12-3/TRBV12-4	many	TRBJ2-3	NA
TGTGCCACCAGTGCACCCCCCCCGAGGGGGAGATACAATGAGCAGTTCTTC	CATSAPPPRGRYNEQFF	TRBV24-1	few	TRBJ2-1	NA
TGTGCCAGCAGCCGGTTCAGGGAAGGATCCTACGAGCAGTACTTC	CASSRFREGSYEQYF	TRBV4-2	NA	TRBJ2-7	NA
TGTGCCAGCAGCGGACAGGGTTCGAATTCACCCCTCCACTTT	CASSGQGSNSPLHF	TRBV9	few	TRBJ1-6	TRBD1
TGTGCCAGCAGTTACTCGCGGGAACAGACTAACACTGAAGCTTTCTTT	CASSYSREQTNTEAFF	TRBV6-5	NA	TRBJ1-1	NA
TGTGCCAGCAGCTTAGCGGTAGGTCTCCTCGAAGGCTACACCTTC	CASSLAVGLLEGYTF	TRBV7-9	NA	TRBJ1-2	NA
TGTGCCAGCAGCTCCCTCCTTCGGTATGGCTACACCTTC	CASSSLLRYGYTF	TRBV7-3	NA	TRBJ1-2	NA
TGTGCCAGCAGTAGGGCCCAGACCTACGAGCAGTTCTTC	CASSRAQTYEQFF	TRBV6-5	few	TRBJ2-1	NA